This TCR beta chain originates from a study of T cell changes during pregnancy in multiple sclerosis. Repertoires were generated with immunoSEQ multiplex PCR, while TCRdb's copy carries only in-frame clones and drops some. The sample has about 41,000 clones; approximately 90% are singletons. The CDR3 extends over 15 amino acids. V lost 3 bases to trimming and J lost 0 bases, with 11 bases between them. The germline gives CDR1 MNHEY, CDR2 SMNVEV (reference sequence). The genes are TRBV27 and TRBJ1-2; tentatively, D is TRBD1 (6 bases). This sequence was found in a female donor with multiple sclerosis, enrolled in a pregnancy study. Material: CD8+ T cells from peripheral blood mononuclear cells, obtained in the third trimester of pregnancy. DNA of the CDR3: TGTGCCAGCAGTTTGGACAGCTACTCTAACTATGGCTACACCTTC. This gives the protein CASSLDSYSNYGYTF.